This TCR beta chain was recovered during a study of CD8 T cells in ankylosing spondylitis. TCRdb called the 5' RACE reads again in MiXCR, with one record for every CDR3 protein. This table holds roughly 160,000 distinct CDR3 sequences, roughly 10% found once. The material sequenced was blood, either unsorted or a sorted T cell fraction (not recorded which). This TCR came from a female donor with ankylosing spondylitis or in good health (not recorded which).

CDR3 bases: TGCGCCAGCAGCCAAGAAGGGGAGGTAGCGGCCTACGAGCAGTACTTC. The encoded protein is CASSQEGEVAAYEQYF. V gene TRBV4-1 combines with J gene TRBJ2-7; the D gene is possibly TRBD2 (6 bases). The CDR3 has 16 amino acids. Germline CDR1 and CDR2: MGHRA and YSYEKL. Trimming shortened V by 0 bases and J by 2 bases, and 14 bases separated the two germline ends.